Below, one T cell receptor (beta chain) is given with its context. The data derive from a study of blood T cells in healthy people across ages. This CDR3 is 15 amino acids long. With 6 bases removed from V and 2 bases from J, the gap between germline ends came to 14 bases. Sample-barcoded 5' priming and a J-beta primer mix drove a second PCR of 7 to 11 cycles. In TCRdb, the 5' RACE reads were re-called with MiXCR into one record per CDR3 protein. The repertoire holds about 780,000 distinct CDR3 sequences, with 60% to 80% as singletons. The specimen was blood. The TCR sequence derives from a man aged 25 to 40 in good health. The V gene is TRBV12-3 or TRBV12-4, the J gene TRBJ2-4, with a tentative D call TRBD2 (5 bases). The CDR3 loop reads CASSSGTGTKNIQYF. CDR3 nucleotide sequence: TGTGCCAGCAGCTCGGGCACGGGGACCAAAAACATTCAGTACTTC.